These 15 T cell receptor beta chains originate from one sample sequenced in a study of blood T cells in healthy people across ages. Sample-barcoded 5' priming and a J-beta primer mix drove a second PCR of 7 to 11 cycles. MiXCR, applied by TCRdb to the 5' RACE reads, yields one record per CDR3 protein. There are some 700,000 distinct CDR3 sequences in the sample; 22% occur only once, and around a fifth lies in the top ten. Sequencing was performed on blood. These TCRs come from a man aged 65 to 85 in good health.

The V call is TRBV7-2, the J call TRBJ2-3; 7 bases are a match to TRBD2. CDR1 is SGHTA and CDR2 is FQGNSA in the germline V gene. V lost 7 bases to trimming and J lost 2 bases; unmatched junction nucleotides: 6. The CDR3 contains 14 residues. CDR3 residues: CASTGGLNTDTQYF. Here the CDR3 DNA reads TGTGCCAGCACCGGGGGGTTAAACACAGATACGCAGTATTTT. Drawing the rest from reference TRBV7-2 and TRBJ2-3, the complete variable domain is GAGVSQSPSNKVTEKGKDVELRCDPISGHTALYWYRQSLGQGLEFLIYFQGNSAPDKSGLPSDRFSAERTGGSVSTLTIQRTQQEDSAVYLCASTGGLNTDTQYFGPGTRLTVL.

The rearrangement uses TRBV29-1 and TRBJ1-2, with D tentatively TRBD1 (6 bases). V gave up 6 bases and J gave up 3 bases, with 14 bases separating them. CDR1 and CDR2 from the germline V gene are SQVTM and ANQGSEA. This CDR3 comprises 13 residues. Here the CDR3 reads CSVSRGSHYGYTF. The CDR3 region has the DNA TGCAGCGTCTCCAGGGGATCCCACTATGGCTACACCTTC.

In this sample, this clonotype turned up many times. V gene TRBV12-3 or TRBV12-4 combines with J gene TRBJ2-7; no definite D call. This CDR3 has 14 amino acids. V shed 1 base and J shed 6 bases, with 13 bases lying between them. In DNA, the CDR3 is TGTGCCAGCAGTTTAGTTCGCCGGTCTCTCGAGCAGTACGTC. Translation: CASSLVRRSLEQYV.

This clonotype was counted only a few times. The V call is TRBV6-5, the J call TRBJ2-7, with TRBD1 matching over 7 bases. V dropped 5 bases and J dropped 6; count of bases not matched to a gene: 7. This CDR3 is 13 amino acids long. Germline loops: CDR1 MNHEY, CDR2 SVGAGI. This CDR3 is CASSTGQVGEQYV. The CDR3 DNA reads as TGTGCCAGCAGTACAGGACAGGTTGGCGAGCAGTACGTC.

This clonotype was counted only a few times. This chain connects TRBV5-1 to TRBJ1-3; D is undetermined. V dropped 3 bases and J dropped 0 bases, with 10 bases sitting between them. This CDR3 comprises 15 residues. Germline V gene lookup returns CDR1 SGHRS and CDR2 YFSETQ. The CDR3 sequence is CASSSLGVSGNTIYF. The CDR3 region has the DNA TGCGCCAGCAGCTCTCTCGGGGTCTCTGGAAACACCATATATTTT.

The chain links TRBV12-3 or TRBV12-4 to TRBJ2-7; maybe TRBD1 (5 bases). Trimming removed 7 bases from V and 7 bases from J, with 17 bases in between. CDR3 length: 13 residues. DNA for the CDR3: TGTGCCAGCACCTTAGACAGTGTGAGGGAGCAGTACTTC. Protein sequence: CASTLDSVREQYF.

This clonotype was recorded a few times. This chain joins TRBV11-2 and TRBJ2-3; D tentatively reads TRBD1 or TRBD2 (5 bases each). Trimming stripped 1 base from V and 1 base from J, with 12 bases between. CDR3 length equals 16 residues. CDR1 SGHAT and CDR2 FQNNGV come from the germline V gene. The CDR3 loop reads CASSLVGSGRTDTQYF. The CDR3 DNA follows: TGTGCCAGCAGCTTAGTTGGGTCGGGACGCACAGATACGCAGTATTTT.

The rearrangement uses TRBV12-3 or TRBV12-4 and TRBJ1-2, with D perhaps TRBD1 (6 bases). The V gene lost 3 bases and the J gene lost 5 bases, with 13 bases spanning the gap. This CDR3 is 14 amino acids long. This CDR3 reads CASSFGGLRYGYTF. CDR3 DNA sequence: TGTGCCAGCAGTTTTGGGGGGCTTCGGTATGGCTACACCTTC.

The chain uses TRBV6-1 and TRBJ2-7; possible D gene TRBD2, 6 bases. This CDR3 region has 14 residues. Trimming pared 3 bases from V and 2 bases from J, leaving 11 bases between. Germline V gene lookup returns CDR1 MNHNS and CDR2 SASEGT. Here the CDR3 reads CASSDGGMAYEQYF. The CDR3 DNA sequence: TGTGCCAGCAGTGATGGGGGGATGGCCTACGAGCAGTACTTC.

V is TRBV5-1 and J is TRBJ1-6, with D possibly being TRBD1 (6 bases). CDR1 is SGHRS, CDR2 YFSETQ, per germline. V lost 4 bases, J lost 7 bases, and 12 bases lay in between. The CDR3 covers 14 residues. This chain's CDR3 is CASSEARGNSPLHF. The CDR3 nucleotides read TGCGCCAGCAGCGAGGCCAGGGGCAATTCACCCCTCCACTTT.

The chain carries TRBV12-3 or TRBV12-4 and TRBJ2-5; TRBD1 agrees at 10 bases. The end of the DNA fits TRBJ2-1 better, so the J call may be wrong. The CDR3 loop spans 15 amino acids. CDR3 coding DNA: TGTGCCAGCAGTTTGGACAGGGGGTTCTACAATGAGCAGTTCTTC. It translates to CASSLDRGFYNEQFF.

This clonotype was seen only a few times. The chain combines TRBV10-3 with TRBJ2-1; a weak D match, TRBD1 (6 bases). V was cut by 6 bases and J by 2 bases, with 14 bases left in between. Per the germline V gene, CDR1 is ENHRY and CDR2 is SYGVKD. The CDR3 runs 15 residues. The CDR3 is CAISQGSDAYNEQFF. The CDR3 DNA sequence: TGTGCCATCAGCCAGGGGTCCGACGCCTACAATGAGCAGTTCTTC.

This clonotype was counted only a few times. The CDR3: CSARKRTSTDTQYF. The CDR3 DNA reads TGCAGTGCTAGGAAGCGGACGAGCACAGATACGCAGTATTTT. This sequence joins TRBV20-1 and TRBJ2-3; D may be TRBD2 (5 bases). The germline V and J ends were trimmed by 3 bases and 0 bases, with 10 bases remaining between them. The germline CDR1 and CDR2 sequences are DFQATT and SNEGSKA (reference sequence). The CDR3 runs 14 residues.

The V call is TRBV7-9, the J call TRBJ1-6; D unclear. The germline V gene encodes CDR1 SEHNR and CDR2 FQNEAQ (reference sequence). The V end lost 4 bases, the J end lost 0 bases, and 10 bases lay between the germline ends. There are 16 residues in the CDR3. CDR3 loop: CASSSGESSYNSPLHF. DNA of the CDR3: TGTGCCAGCAGCTCCGGGGAGAGCTCCTATAATTCACCCCTCCACTTT. The full variable domain, in which reference TRBV7-9 and TRBJ1-6 provide the parts outside the CDR3, is DTGVSQNPRHKITKRGQNVTFRCDPISEHNRLYWYRQTLGQGPEFLTYFQNEAQLEKSRLLSDRFSAERPKGSFSTLEIQRTEQGDSAMYLCASSSGESSYNSPLHFGNGTRLTVT.

This clonotype occurred a few times. This rearrangement joins TRBV5-1 to TRBJ2-4; D unresolved. V lost 3 bases, J lost 1 base, and 5 bases lay in between. The CDR3 is 13 residues long. Looked up from germline, CDR1 is SGHRS and CDR2 is YFSETQ. The CDR3 loop is CASSYGAKNIQYF. CDR3 in DNA: TGCGCCAGCAGCTACGGGGCCAAAAACATTCAGTACTTC.